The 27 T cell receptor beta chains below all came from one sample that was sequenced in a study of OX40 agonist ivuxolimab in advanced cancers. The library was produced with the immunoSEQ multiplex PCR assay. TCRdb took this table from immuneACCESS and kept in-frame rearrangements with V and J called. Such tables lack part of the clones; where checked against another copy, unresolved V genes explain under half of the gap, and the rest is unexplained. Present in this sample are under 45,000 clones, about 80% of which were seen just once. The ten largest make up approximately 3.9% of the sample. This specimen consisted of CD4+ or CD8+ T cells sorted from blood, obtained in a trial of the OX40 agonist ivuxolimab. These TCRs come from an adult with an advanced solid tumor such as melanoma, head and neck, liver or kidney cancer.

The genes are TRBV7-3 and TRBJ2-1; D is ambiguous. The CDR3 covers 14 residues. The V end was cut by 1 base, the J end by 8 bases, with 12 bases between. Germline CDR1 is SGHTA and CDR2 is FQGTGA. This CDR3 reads CASSLNWSPHEQFF. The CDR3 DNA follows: TGTGCCAGCAGCTTAAATTGGTCCCCGCATGAGCAGTTCTTC.

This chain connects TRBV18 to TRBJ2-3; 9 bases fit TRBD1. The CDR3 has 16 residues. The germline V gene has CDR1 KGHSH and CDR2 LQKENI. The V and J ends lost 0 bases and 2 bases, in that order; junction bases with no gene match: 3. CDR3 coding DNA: TGTGCCAGCTCACCACCGGGACAGGGTACCACAGATACGCAGTATTTT. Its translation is CASSPPGQGTTDTQYF.

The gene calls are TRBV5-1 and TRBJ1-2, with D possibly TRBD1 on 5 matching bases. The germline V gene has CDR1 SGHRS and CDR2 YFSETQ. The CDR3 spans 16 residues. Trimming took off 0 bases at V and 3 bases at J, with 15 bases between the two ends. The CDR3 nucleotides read TGCGCCAGCAGCTTGGAAGTCGGGGGATGGGACTATGGCTACACCTTC. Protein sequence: CASSLEVGGWDYGYTF.

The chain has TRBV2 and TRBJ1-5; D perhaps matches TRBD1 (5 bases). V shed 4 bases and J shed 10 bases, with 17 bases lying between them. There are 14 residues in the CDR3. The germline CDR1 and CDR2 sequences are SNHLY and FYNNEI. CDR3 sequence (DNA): TGTGCCAGCAGTGCGGGGCAGGCCGGGCAACCCCAGCATTTT. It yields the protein CASSAGQAGQPQHF.

The CDR3 here is CASSPAPGAINYGYTF. As DNA, the CDR3 is TGTGCCAGCAGCCCCGCCCCGGGAGCCATAAACTATGGCTACACCTTC. V usage is TRBV7-2 and J usage is TRBJ1-2; D not resolved. CDR1 is SGHTA and CDR2 is FQGNSA in the germline V gene. The CDR3 is 16 amino acids. V lost 5 bases and J lost 2, with 18 bases in between.

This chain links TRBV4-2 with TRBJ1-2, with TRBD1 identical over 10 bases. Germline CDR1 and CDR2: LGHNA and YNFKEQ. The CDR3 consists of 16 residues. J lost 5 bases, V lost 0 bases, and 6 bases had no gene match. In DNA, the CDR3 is TGTGCCAGCAGCCAAGATTTAGTGGGACAGGGGTATGGCTACACCTTC. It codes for CASSQDLVGQGYGYTF.

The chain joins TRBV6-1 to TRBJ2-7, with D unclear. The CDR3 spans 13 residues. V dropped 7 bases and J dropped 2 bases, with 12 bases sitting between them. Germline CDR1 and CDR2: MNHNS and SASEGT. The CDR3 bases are TGTGCCAGCAATCGGGCCCCGACCTACGAGCAGTACTTC. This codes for CASNRAPTYEQYF.

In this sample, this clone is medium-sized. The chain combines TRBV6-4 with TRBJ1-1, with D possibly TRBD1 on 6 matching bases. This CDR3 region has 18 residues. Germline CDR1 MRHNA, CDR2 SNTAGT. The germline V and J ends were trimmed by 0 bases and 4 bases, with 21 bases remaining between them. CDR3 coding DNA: TGTGCCAGCAGTGACTCGATAGGCCTTCTACAGGGCGGCACTGAAGCTTTCTTT. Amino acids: CASSDSIGLLQGGTEAFF.

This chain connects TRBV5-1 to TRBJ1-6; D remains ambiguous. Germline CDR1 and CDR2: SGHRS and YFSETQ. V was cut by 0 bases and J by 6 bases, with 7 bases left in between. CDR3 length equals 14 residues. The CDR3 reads CASSLELVNSPLHF. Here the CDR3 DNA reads TGCGCCAGCAGCTTGGAACTGGTTAATTCACCCCTCCACTTT.

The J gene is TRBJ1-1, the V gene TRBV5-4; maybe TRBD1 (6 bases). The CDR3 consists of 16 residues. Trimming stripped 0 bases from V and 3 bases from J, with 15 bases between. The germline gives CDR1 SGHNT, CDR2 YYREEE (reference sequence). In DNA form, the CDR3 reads TGTGCCAGCAGCTTGGTCCCAACTAACAGGGACACTGAAGCTTTCTTT. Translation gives CASSLVPTNRDTEAFF.

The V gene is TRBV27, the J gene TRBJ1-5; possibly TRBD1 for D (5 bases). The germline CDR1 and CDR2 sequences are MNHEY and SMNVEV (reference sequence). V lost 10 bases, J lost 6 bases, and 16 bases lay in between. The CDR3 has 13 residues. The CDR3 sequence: CATKQGRGQPQHF. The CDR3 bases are TGTGCCACCAAGCAGGGTCGGGGTCAGCCCCAGCATTTT.

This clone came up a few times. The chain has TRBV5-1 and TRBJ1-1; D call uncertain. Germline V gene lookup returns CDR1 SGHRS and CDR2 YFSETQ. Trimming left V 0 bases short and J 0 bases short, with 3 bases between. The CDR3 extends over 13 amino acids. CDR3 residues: CASSLEVNTEAFF. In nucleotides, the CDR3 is TGCGCCAGCAGCTTGGAGGTGAACACTGAAGCTTTCTTT.

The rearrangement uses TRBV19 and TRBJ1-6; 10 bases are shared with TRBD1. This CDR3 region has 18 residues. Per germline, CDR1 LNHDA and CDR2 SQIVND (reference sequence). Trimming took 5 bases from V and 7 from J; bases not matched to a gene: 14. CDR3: CASSFSRGQTGGNSPLHF. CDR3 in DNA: TGTGCCAGTAGTTTTTCTCGGGGACAGACAGGGGGCAATTCACCCCTCCACTTT.

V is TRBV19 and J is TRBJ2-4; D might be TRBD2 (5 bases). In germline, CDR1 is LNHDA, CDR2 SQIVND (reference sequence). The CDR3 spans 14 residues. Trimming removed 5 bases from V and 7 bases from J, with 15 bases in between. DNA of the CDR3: TGTGCCAGTAGTGCCCCCGGGGAGAAGAACATTCAGTACTTC. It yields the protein CASSAPGEKNIQYF.

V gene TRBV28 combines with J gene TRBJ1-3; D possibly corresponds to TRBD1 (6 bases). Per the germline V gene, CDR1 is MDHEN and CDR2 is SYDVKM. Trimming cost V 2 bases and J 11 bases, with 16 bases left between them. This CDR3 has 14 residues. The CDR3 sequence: CASSLGGAPGAIYF. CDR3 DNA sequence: TGTGCCAGCAGTTTAGGGGGGGCCCCGGGGGCCATATATTTT.

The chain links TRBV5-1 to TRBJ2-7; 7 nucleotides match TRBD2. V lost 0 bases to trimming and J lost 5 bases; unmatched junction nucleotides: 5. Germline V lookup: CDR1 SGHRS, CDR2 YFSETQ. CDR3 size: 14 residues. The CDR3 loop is CASSLVQRGNEQYF. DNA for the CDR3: TGCGCCAGCAGCTTGGTCCAGCGGGGTAACGAGCAGTACTTC.

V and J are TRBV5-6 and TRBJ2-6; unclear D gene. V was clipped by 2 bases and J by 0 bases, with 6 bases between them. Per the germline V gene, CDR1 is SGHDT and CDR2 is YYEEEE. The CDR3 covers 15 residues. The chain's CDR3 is CASSFRYSGANVLTF. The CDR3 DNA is TGTGCCAGCAGCTTTAGATACTCTGGGGCCAACGTCCTGACTTTC.

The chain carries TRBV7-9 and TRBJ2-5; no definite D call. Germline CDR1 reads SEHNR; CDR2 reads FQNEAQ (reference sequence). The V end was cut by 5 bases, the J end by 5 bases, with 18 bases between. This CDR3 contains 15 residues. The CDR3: CASSPMTYKGETQYF. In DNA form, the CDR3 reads TGTGCCAGCAGCCCAATGACTTACAAAGGGGAGACCCAGTACTTC.

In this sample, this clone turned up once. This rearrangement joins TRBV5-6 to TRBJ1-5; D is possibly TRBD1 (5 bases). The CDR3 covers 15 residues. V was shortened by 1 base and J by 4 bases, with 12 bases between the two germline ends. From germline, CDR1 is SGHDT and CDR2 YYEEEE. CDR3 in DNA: TGTGCCAGCAGCTTGTCGGGGGACGGAAATCAGCCCCAGCATTTT. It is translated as CASSLSGDGNQPQHF. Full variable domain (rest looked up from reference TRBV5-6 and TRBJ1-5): DAGVTQSPTHLIKTRGQQVTLRCSPKSGHDTVSWYQQALGQGPQFIFQYYEEEERQRGNFPDRFSGHQFPNYSSELNVNALLLGDSALYLCASSLSGDGNQPQHFGDGTRLSIL.

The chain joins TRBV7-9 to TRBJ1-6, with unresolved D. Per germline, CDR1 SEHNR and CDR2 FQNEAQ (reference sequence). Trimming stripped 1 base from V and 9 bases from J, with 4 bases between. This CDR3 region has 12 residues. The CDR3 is CASSLERSPLHF. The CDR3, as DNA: TGTGCCAGCAGCTTAGAACGTTCACCCCTCCACTTT. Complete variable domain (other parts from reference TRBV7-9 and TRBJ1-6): DTGVSQNPRHKITKRGQNVTFRCDPISEHNRLYWYRQTLGQGPEFLTYFQNEAQLEKSRLLSDRFSAERPKGSFSTLEIQRTEQGDSAMYLCASSLERSPLHFGNGTRLTVT.

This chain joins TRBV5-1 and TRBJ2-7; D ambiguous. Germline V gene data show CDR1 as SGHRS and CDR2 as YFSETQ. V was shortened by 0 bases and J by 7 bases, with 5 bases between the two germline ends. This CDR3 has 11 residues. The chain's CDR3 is CASSLGREQYF. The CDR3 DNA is TGCGCCAGCAGCTTGGGACGGGAGCAGTACTTC. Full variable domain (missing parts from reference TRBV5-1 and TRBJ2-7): KAGVTQTPRYLIKTRGQQVTLSCSPISGHRSVSWYQQTPGQGLQFLFEYFSETQRNKGNFPGRFSGRQFSNSRSEMNVSTLELGDSALYLCASSLGREQYFGPGTRLTVT.

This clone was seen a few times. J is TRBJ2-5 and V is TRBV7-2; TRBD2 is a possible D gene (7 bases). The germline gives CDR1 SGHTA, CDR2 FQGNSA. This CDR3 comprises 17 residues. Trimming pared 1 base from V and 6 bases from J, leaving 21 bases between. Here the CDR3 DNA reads TGTGCCAGCAGCTTAGTTGCAATCGCGGGGGCCAGGAAGACCCAGTACTTC. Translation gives CASSLVAIAGARKTQYF.

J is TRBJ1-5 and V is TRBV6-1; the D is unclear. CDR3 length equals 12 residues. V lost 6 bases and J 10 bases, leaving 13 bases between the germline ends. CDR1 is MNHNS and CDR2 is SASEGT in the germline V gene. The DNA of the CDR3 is TGTGCCAGCAGCGCTATTCCTCTCCCCCAGCATTTT. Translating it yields CASSAIPLPQHF.

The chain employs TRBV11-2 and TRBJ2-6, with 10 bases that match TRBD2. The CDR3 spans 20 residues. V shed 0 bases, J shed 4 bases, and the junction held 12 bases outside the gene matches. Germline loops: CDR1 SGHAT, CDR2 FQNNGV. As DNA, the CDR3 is TGTGCCAGCAGCTTAGAACTAGCGGGAACCCTCCTTATAGGGGCCAACGTCCTGACTTTC. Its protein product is CASSLELAGTLLIGANVLTF.

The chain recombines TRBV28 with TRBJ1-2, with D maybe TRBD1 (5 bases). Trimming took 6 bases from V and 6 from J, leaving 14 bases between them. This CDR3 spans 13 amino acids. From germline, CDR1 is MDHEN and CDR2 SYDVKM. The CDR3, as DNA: TGTGCCAGCAGCTCTCAGGGAGCTCATGGCTACACCTTC. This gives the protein CASSSQGAHGYTF.

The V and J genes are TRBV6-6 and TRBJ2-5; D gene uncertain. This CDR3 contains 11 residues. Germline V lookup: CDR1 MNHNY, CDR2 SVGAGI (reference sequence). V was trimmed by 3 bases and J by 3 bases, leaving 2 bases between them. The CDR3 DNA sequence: TGTGCCAGCAGTTATAAAGAGACCCAGTACTTC. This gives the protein CASSYKETQYF.

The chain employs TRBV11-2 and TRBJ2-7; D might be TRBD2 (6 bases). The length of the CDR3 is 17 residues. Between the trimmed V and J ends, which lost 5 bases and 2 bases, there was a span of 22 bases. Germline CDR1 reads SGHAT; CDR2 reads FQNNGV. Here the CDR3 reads CASSAIPFDGRTYEQYF. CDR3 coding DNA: TGTGCCAGCAGCGCCATCCCCTTTGACGGGAGAACCTACGAGCAGTACTTC.